This T cell receptor beta chain was captured by sequencing in a study of blood T cell repertoires in COVID-19. The wider study: Samples of COVID-19 (acute and convalescent) were obtained from the United States, Italy and Spain. From T cells, B-cell-depleted T cells, or PBMCs came the material, which was cDNA or gDNA.

This CDR3 has 15 residues. The junction had 3 bases not matched to a gene; V was cut back by 0 bases and J by 4 bases. The V gene's germline CDR1 is LGHDT and CDR2 YNNKEL (reference sequence). Per the authors' pipeline: Researchers report that nucleated cell counts were estimated from reference gene primer amplification. Generated by immunoSEQ multiplex PCR, the TCRdb table keeps only in-frame clones and is missing some. Clonal size and the V and J genes are those of that table, whereas D and trimming came from the DNA. This table has a few hundred thousand clones, roughly 86% appearing once. Sequences were obtained from peripheral blood. This chain uses TRBV3-1 (or the pseudogene TRBV3-2) with TRBJ2-5; 9 bases agree with TRBD2. This TCR came from a woman aged 50 to 65 with acute or convalescent COVID-19. Written as DNA, the CDR3 is TGTGCCAGCAGCCAAGAGGTAGCGGGAGCAGAGACCCAGTACTTC. This gives the protein CASSQEVAGAETQYF.